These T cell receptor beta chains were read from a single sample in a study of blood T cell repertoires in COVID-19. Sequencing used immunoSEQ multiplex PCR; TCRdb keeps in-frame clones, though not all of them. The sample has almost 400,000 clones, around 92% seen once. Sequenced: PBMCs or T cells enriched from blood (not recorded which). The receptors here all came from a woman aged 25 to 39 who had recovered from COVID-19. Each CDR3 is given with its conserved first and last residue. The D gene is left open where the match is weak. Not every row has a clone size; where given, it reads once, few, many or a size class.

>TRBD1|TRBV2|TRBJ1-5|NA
TGTGCCAGCAGTCCCGACAGGGTAAGCAATCAGCCCCAGCATTTT
CASSPDRVSNQPQHF
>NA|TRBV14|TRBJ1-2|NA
TGTGCCAGCAGCCAAGCAGCAGGGATCTACTATGGCTACACCTTC
CASSQAAGIYYGYTF
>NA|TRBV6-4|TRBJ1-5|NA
TGTGCCAGCAGCCCCGAGCCCAATCAGCCCCAGCATTTT
CASSPEPNQPQHF
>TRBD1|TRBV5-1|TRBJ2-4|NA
TGCGCCAGCAGCTCCTGGGACAGGGGGCAGTCCAAAAACATTCAGTACTTC
CASSSWDRGQSKNIQYF
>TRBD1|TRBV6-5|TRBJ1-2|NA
TGTGCCAGCAGGGATACAGGGGGTGGTGGCTACACCTTC
CASRDTGGGGYTF
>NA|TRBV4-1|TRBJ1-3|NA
TGCGCCAGCAGCCAACCTCGGGAGAGGGGAAACACCATATATTTT
CASSQPRERGNTIYF
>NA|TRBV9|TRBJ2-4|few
TGTGCCAGCAGCGTAGCCGAAGGAGGTATTCAGTACTTC
CASSVAEGGIQYF
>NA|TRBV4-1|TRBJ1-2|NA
TGCGCCAGCAGCCACAGTCAGGGACTTAACTATGGCTACACCTTC
CASSHSQGLNYGYTF
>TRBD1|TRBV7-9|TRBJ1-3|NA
TGTGCCAGCAGCCCAACAGGGGGTGAGGGAAACACCATATATTTT
CASSPTGGEGNTIYF
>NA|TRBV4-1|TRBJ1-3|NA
TGCGCCAGCAGCCTGGGCCAGAGCTCTGGAAACACCATATATTTT
CASSLGQSSGNTIYF
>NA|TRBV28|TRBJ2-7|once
TGTGCCAGCAGACGCGAGGGTGAGCAGTACTTC
CASRREGEQYF
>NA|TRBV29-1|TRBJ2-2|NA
TGCAGCGTTCAGGGATTCAACACCGGGGAGCTGTTTTTT
CSVQGFNTGELFF
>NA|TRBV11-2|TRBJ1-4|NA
TGTGCCAGCAGCTTAGGGGTACAGGCAACTAATGAAAAACTGTTTTTT
CASSLGVQATNEKLFF
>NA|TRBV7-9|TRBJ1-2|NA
TGTGCCAGCAGCTCGGACACAGATGGCTACACCTTC
CASSSDTDGYTF
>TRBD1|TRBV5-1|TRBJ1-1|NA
TGCGCCAGCAGCTTGGTATCAGGGGGCACTGAAGCTTTCTTT
CASSLVSGGTEAFF
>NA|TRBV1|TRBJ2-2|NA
TGCACCAGCAGCCTCGGGACTAGCGGGGGGGACCGGGAGCTGTTTTTT
CTSSLGTSGGDRELFF
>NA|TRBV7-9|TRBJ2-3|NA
TGTGCCAGCCCCAACCCACAGTGGGAGCCCACAGATACGCAGTATTTT
CASPNPQWEPTDTQYF
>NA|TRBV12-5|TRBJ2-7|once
TGTGCTAGTGGTTTGGTATTCGACAGAGACTACGAGCAGTACTTC
CASGLVFDRDYEQYF
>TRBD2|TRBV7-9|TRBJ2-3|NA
TGTGCCAGTAGCGGGAGGCATGTTCGGTTT
CASSGRHVRF
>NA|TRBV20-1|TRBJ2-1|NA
TGCAGTGCTAGTACGGCTAGCTCCCGGTTCTTC
CSASTASSRFF
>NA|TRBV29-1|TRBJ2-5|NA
TGCAGCGTTTTAACAGGCCACGAGACCCAGTACTTC
CSVLTGHETQYF
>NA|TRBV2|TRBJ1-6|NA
TGTGCCAGCAGTGAGCTCAGGGGCCTCAATTCACCCCTCCACTTT
CASSELRGLNSPLHF
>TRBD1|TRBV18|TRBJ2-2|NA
TGTGCCAGCTCACGAGGGACAGGGTACACCGGGGAGCTGTTTTTT
CASSRGTGYTGELFF
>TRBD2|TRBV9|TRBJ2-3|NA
TGTGCCAGCAGCGTGGGGCCTGCTAGCGGTACTAGCACAGATACGCAGTATTTT
CASSVGPASGTSTDTQYF
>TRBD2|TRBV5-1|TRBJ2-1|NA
TGCGCCAGCAGCACGGGCGGGAGTGGGAATGAGCAGTTCTTC
CASSTGGSGNEQFF
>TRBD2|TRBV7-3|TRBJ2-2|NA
TGTGCCAGCAGCTTAACGGTTAAAGCGGGACCGAACACCGGGGAGCTGTTTTTT
CASSLTVKAGPNTGELFF